This TCR beta chain comes out of a study of shared T cell receptors in the human thymus. Between the trimmed V and J ends, which lost 4 bases and 2 bases, there was a span of 9 bases. CDR3 length: 14 residues. Per the germline V gene, CDR1 is MRHNA and CDR2 is SNTAGT. Repertoires were generated with immunoSEQ multiplex PCR, while TCRdb's copy carries only in-frame clones and drops some. The sample has roughly 550,000 clones, 75% to 85% seen once. The same sample was also used in a study of human thymus T cells. That source adds: Each of the donors was a healthy Finnish infant who was undergoing open corrective cardiac surgery for congenital heart defects. Resections from corrective heart surgery provided thymus tissue. In thymic and blood repertoires alike, V and J usage looked biased.

Sequenced: thymocytes. This TCR came from a boy under two years old with a congenital heart defect. The chain links TRBV6-4 to TRBJ2-1, with D hard to call. CDR3 protein: CASSARAPYNEQFF. As DNA, the CDR3 is TGTGCCAGCAGTGCCCGAGCCCCCTACAATGAGCAGTTCTTC.